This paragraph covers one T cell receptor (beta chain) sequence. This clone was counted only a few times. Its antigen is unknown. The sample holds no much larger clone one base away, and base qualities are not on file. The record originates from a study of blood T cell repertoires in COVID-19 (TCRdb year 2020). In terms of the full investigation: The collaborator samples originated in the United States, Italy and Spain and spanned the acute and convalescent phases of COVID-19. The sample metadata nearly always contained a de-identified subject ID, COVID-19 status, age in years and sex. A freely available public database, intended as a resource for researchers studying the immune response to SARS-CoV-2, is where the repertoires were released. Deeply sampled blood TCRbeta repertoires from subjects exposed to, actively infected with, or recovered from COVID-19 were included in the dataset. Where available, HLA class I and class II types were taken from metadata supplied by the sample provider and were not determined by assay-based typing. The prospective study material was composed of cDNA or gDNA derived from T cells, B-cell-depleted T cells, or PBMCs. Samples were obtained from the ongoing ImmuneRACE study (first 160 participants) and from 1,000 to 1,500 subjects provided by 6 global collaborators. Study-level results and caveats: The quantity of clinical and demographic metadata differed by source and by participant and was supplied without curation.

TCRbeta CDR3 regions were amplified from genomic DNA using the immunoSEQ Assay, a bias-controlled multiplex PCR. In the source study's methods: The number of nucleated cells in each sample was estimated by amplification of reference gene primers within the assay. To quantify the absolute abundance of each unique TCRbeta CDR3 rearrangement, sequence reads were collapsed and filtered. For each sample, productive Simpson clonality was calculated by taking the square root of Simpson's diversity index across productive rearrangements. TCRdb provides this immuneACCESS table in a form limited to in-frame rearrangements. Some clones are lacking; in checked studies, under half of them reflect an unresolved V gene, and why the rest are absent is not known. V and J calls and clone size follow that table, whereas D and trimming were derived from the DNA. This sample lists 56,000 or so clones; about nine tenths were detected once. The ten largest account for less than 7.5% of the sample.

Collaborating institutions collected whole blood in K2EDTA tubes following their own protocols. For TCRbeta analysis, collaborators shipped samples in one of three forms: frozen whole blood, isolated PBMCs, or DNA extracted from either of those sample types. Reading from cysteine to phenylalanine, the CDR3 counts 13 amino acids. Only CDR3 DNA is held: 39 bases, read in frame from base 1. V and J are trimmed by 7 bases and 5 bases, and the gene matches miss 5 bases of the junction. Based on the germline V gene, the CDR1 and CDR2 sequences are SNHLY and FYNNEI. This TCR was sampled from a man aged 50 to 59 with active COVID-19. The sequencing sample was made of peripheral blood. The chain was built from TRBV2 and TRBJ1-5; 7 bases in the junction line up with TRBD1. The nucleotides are TGTGCCAGCAAAAATAGGGGGCATCAGCCCCAGCATTTT. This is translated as CASKNRGHQPQHF.